These 19 T cell receptor beta chains came from one sample sequenced in a study of cytomegalovirus exposure and HLA in healthy donors. The PCR had 60 Vbeta and 13 Jbeta primers. Repertoires were generated with immunoSEQ multiplex PCR, while TCRdb's copy carries only in-frame clones and drops some. The sample lists around 90,000 clones, less than 80% occurring once. The sequenced sample was PBMCs. The receptor source for this set is a woman aged 40 to 50 in good health and CMV-seronegative.

This CDR3 is CASSLIPGGSHGELFF. DNA for the CDR3: TGTGCCAGCAGCTTAATCCCAGGGGGCTCTCACGGGGAGCTGTTTTTT. The V gene is TRBV11-2, the J gene TRBJ2-2, with TRBD1 matching over 8 bases. The CDR3 has 16 residues. V dropped 2 bases and J dropped 7; count of bases not matched to a gene: 9. The germline V gene has CDR1 SGHAT and CDR2 FQNNGV.

This chain joins TRBV19 and TRBJ1-3, with D perhaps TRBD1 (6 bases). Trimming stripped 5 bases from V and 2 bases from J, with 13 bases between. The CDR3 runs to 15 residues. Per germline, CDR1 LNHDA and CDR2 SQIVND (reference sequence). CDR3 sequence: CASSPSGGPGNTIYF. The CDR3 DNA follows: TGTGCCAGTAGTCCTTCGGGGGGCCCTGGAAACACCATATATTTT.

The chain combines TRBV2 with TRBJ2-1; possibly TRBD1 for D (5 bases). Germline V gene data show CDR1 as SNHLY and CDR2 as FYNNEI. CDR3 length: 11 amino acids. V lost 4 bases to trimming and J lost 8 bases, with 6 bases between them. CDR3 nucleotides: TGTGCCAGCAGTGTCAGGGATGAGCAGTTCTTC. It translates to CASSVRDEQFF.

This clone was seen a few times. This chain uses TRBV6-1 with TRBJ2-7, with 12 bases matching TRBD2. Germline values: CDR1 MNHNS, CDR2 SASEGT. Trimming cost V 9 bases and J 4 bases; bases outside gene matches: 4. The CDR3 covers 13 residues. The CDR3: CASSTSGSYEQYF. CDR3 sequence (DNA): TGTGCCAGTTCGACTAGCGGGAGTTACGAGCAGTACTTC.

This clone was detected only once. CDR3 region: CASSLFRASGRGEQFF. CDR3 sequence (DNA): TGTGCCAGCAGCTTGTTCCGGGCTAGCGGGAGGGGAGAGCAGTTCTTC. The V call is TRBV11-2, the J call TRBJ2-1; 12 bases are shared with TRBD2. The germline CDR1 and CDR2 sequences are SGHAT and FQNNGV. The CDR3 is 16 residues long. V lost 3 bases, J lost 10 bases, and 10 bases stayed unmatched.

The chain is built from TRBV4-1 and TRBJ2-7; possibly TRBD2 for D (6 bases). V lost 5 bases to trimming and J lost 6 bases, with 17 bases between them. Germline values: CDR1 MGHRA, CDR2 YSYEKL. The CDR3 spans 14 residues. The CDR3 region is CASSSPGLEGEQYF. The CDR3 DNA sequence: TGCGCCAGCAGCTCGCCGGGACTGGAGGGCGAGCAGTACTTC.

This chain connects TRBV6-5 to TRBJ2-1; D remains ambiguous. In germline, CDR1 is MNHEY, CDR2 SVGAGI. The CDR3 sequence is 12 residues long. The V and J ends lost 8 bases and 6 bases respectively, with 11 bases between them. CDR3 bases: TGTGCCAGCCGTCGTCCGGGCAATGAGCAGTTCTTC. Translation gives CASRRPGNEQFF.

The chain employs TRBV19 and TRBJ2-7; tentatively, D is TRBD2 (6 bases). Trimming shortened V by 3 bases and J by 2 bases, and 17 bases separated the two germline ends. This CDR3 spans 16 amino acids. CDR1 is LNHDA, CDR2 SQIVND, per germline (reference sequence). CDR3 sequence (DNA): TGTGCCAGTAGTATTAGTTTTAGTGGGACTCCCTACGAGCAGTACTTC. This gives the protein CASSISFSGTPYEQYF. The full variable domain, rest sourced from reference TRBV19 and TRBJ2-7, is DGGITQSPKYLFRKEGQNVTLSCEQNLNHDAMYWYRQDPGQGLRLIYYSQIVNDFQKGDIAEGYSVSREKKESFPLTVTSAQKNPTAFYLCASSISFSGTPYEQYFGPGTRLTVT.

This clone occurred once. The CDR3 DNA sequence: TGCGCCAGCAGCCCGCGACAGGATCCGGGGACAGATACGCAGTATTTT. Amino acid sequence: CASSPRQDPGTDTQYF. V usage is TRBV4-1 and J usage is TRBJ2-3, with TRBD1 as a possible D gene (6 bases). Trimming took 4 bases from V and 3 from J, leaving 17 bases between them. Germline V gene data show CDR1 as MGHRA and CDR2 as YSYEKL. This CDR3 region has 16 residues.

CDR3 in DNA: TGTGCCAGCAGTGAGAAAGAAATCCGGGACAGGGATAGTCATGGCTACACCTTC. The encoded protein is CASSEKEIRDRDSHGYTF. The chain recombines TRBV6-1 with TRBJ1-2, with 9 bases that match TRBD1. Unmatched junction bases numbered 17, after V lost 3 bases and J lost 6 bases. CDR3 size: 18 residues. CDR1 MNHNS and CDR2 SASEGT come from the germline V gene.

The gene calls are TRBV19 and TRBJ1-5; no firm D call. Trimming removed 3 bases at V and 4 bases at J, with 10 bases between. The CDR3 covers 14 residues. Germline CDR1 reads LNHDA; CDR2 reads SQIVND (reference sequence). The CDR3 protein is CASSIWAANQPQHF. The CDR3 DNA follows: TGTGCCAGTAGTATTTGGGCAGCTAATCAGCCCCAGCATTTT.

This clone was detected a few times. The chain carries TRBV7-8 and TRBJ2-1, with D perhaps matching TRBD1 (5 bases). The CDR3 contains 17 residues. The V end lost 5 bases, the J end lost 7 bases, and 24 bases lay between the germline ends. Germline-derived CDR1 and CDR2 are SGHVS and FQNEAQ. CDR3 bases: TGTGCCAGCAGCCCCCCTCGGGCTAGTAGGGGTCTGAATGAGCAGTTCTTC. It yields the protein CASSPPRASRGLNEQFF.

This clone turned up a few times. The rearrangement uses TRBV9 and TRBJ1-1, with D possibly matching TRBD1 (5 bases). CDR1 is SGDLS and CDR2 is YYNGEE in the germline V gene. The CDR3 is 13 residues long. Trimming shortened V by 3 bases and J by 0 bases, and 6 bases separated the two germline ends. The CDR3 sequence is CASSATVNTEAFF. CDR3 coding DNA: TGTGCCAGCAGCGCGACAGTGAACACTGAAGCTTTCTTT. Using reference TRBV9 and TRBJ1-1 for the parts outside the CDR3, the full variable domain is DSGVTQTPKHLITATGQRVTLRCSPRSGDLSVYWYQQSLDQGLQFLIQYYNGEERAKGNILERFSAQQFPDLHSELNLSSLELGDSALYFCASSATVNTEAFFGQGTRLTVV.

The genes are TRBV15 and TRBJ2-1, with 9 nucleotides matching TRBD1. CDR1 is LNHNV, CDR2 YYDKDF, per germline (reference sequence). The V segment lost 5 bases and the J segment 9 bases; nucleotides outside the gene matches: 11. This CDR3 contains 15 residues. The CDR3 DNA sequence: TGTGCCACCAGCGGAGGGGACAGGGTTCATAGTGAGCAGTTCTTC. This translates into CATSGGDRVHSEQFF.

The chain employs TRBV4-1 and TRBJ1-3, with a weak D call TRBD1 (5 bases). Germline assignment: CDR1 MGHRA and CDR2 YSYEKL. CDR3 length equals 15 residues. With 0 bases removed from V and 4 bases from J, the gap between germline ends came to 10 bases. As DNA, the CDR3 is TGCGCCAGCAGCCAAGATTCGGGGGTCGGAAACACCATATATTTT. Protein: CASSQDSGVGNTIYF.

The V and J genes are TRBV27 and TRBJ2-2; perhaps TRBD1 as D (6 bases). CDR3 size: 15 residues. Germline values: CDR1 MNHEY, CDR2 SMNVEV (reference sequence). Deletions cut 5 bases from V and 6 bases from J, with 16 bases between. CDR3 in DNA: TGTGCCAGCAGTCCCGCCTACAGGGTCGCCGGGGAGCTGTTTTTT. Protein sequence: CASSPAYRVAGELFF.

This chain uses TRBV6-1 with TRBJ1-5; 10 nucleotides agree with TRBD1. The junction had 4 bases not matched to a gene; V was cut back by 4 bases and J by 4 bases. Germline V gene data show CDR1 as MNHNS and CDR2 as SASEGT. The CDR3 is made up of 15 amino acids. The DNA for the CDR3 is TGTGCCAGCAGTGCAGACAGGGGGCAGAATCAGCCCCAGCATTTT. It translates to CASSADRGQNQPQHF.

The chain couples TRBV18 to TRBJ2-7; D not certain. The CDR3 covers 13 residues. Trimming removed 6 bases at V and 3 bases at J, with 12 bases between. Germline V gene sequence: CDR1 KGHSH, CDR2 LQKENI. The CDR3 loop reads CASSHAPGYEQYF. The CDR3 coding sequence is TGTGCCAGCTCCCACGCACCCGGCTACGAGCAGTACTTC.

V is TRBV14 and J is TRBJ2-3; perhaps TRBD1 as D (5 bases). V shed 5 bases and J shed 2 bases, with 14 bases lying between them. Germline CDR1 reads SGHDN; CDR2 reads FVKESK. The CDR3 has 15 amino acids. Here the CDR3 reads CASSRTLGFTDTQYF. CDR3 sequence (DNA): TGTGCCAGCAGCAGGACACTCGGATTCACAGATACGCAGTATTTT.